This passage covers 30 T cell receptor beta chains from one sample sequenced in a study of blood T cell repertoires in COVID-19. Measured with immunoSEQ multiplex PCR; TCRdb has only the in-frame clones, and not every one. The sample comprises 250,000 to 400,000 clones, roughly 88% of which are singletons, and 1.5% to 2% rests with the top ten. Sequencing used peripheral blood. The receptors were sampled from a woman younger than 45 with COVID-19, enrolled during active disease.

This chain joins TRBV2 and TRBJ2-1, with D possibly TRBD2 on 5 matching bases. Germline V gene sequence: CDR1 SNHLY, CDR2 FYNNEI. The CDR3 has 14 amino acids. V lost 6 bases, J lost 7 bases, and 16 bases lay in between. The CDR3 nucleotides read TGTGCCAGCAGCGGCGGGCTACGAGCGAATGAGCAGTTCTTC. This gives the protein CASSGGLRANEQFF.

In this sample, this clone turned up once. The rearrangement joins TRBV27 to TRBJ2-7; D is uncertain. This CDR3 contains 12 residues. Trimming left V 4 bases short and J 5 bases short, with 9 bases between. Germline CDR1 MNHEY, CDR2 SMNVEV (reference sequence). CDR3 protein: CASSCLLHEQYV. The CDR3 DNA reads as TGTGCCAGCAGTTGTCTACTCCACGAGCAGTACGTC.

The J gene is TRBJ1-2, the V gene TRBV7-9, with a weak D call TRBD1 (6 bases). The V gene lost 5 bases and the J gene lost 2 bases, with 15 bases spanning the gap. CDR1 and CDR2 (germline): SEHNR, FQNEAQ (reference sequence). The CDR3 extends over 15 amino acids. As DNA, the CDR3 is TGTGCCAGCAGCCCCCTAGGGACATTAAACTATGGCTACACCTTC. It encodes CASSPLGTLNYGYTF.

The gene calls are TRBV5-4 and TRBJ2-2; TRBD1 matches 10 bases. J was trimmed by 4 bases and V by 4 bases; bases with no gene match: 7. The V gene's germline CDR1 is SGHNT and CDR2 YYREEE (reference sequence). The length of the CDR3 is 16 residues. The CDR3 DNA sequence: TGTGCCAGCAGCCCAAGACAGGGGGCGCGCACCGGGGAGCTGTTTTTT. Its translation: CASSPRQGARTGELFF.

The chain combines TRBV5-5 with TRBJ1-6, with 8 bases aligning to TRBD1. Germline values: CDR1 SGHKS, CDR2 YYEKEE (reference sequence). CDR3 length: 15 residues. The V segment lost 4 bases and the J segment 8 bases; nucleotides outside the gene matches: 8. In nucleotides, the CDR3 is TGTGCCAGCAGCCCTCTACAGGGGGAAGATTCACCCCTCCACTTT. This gives the protein CASSPLQGEDSPLHF.

V usage is TRBV6-5 and J usage is TRBJ1-1, with a tentative D call TRBD1 (6 bases). Germline V gene lookup returns CDR1 MNHEY and CDR2 SVGAGI. V was trimmed by 7 bases and J by 1 base, leaving 16 bases between them. CDR3 length: 15 residues. CDR3 DNA: TGTGCCAGCACTAAATTGGGACACTCGAACACTGAAGCTTTCTTT. The encoded protein is CASTKLGHSNTEAFF.

The V and J genes are TRBV5-1 and TRBJ1-4; TRBD1 agrees at 9 bases. Losses at the gene ends were 4 bases for V and 5 bases for J; bases not matched to a gene: 12. Germline V gives CDR1 SGHRS, CDR2 YFSETQ. The CDR3 runs to 17 residues. The CDR3 DNA is TGCGCCAGCAGCGATAATTACCTCGGGACAGGGAATGAAAAACTGTTTTTT. As protein: CASSDNYLGTGNEKLFF.

The V and J genes are TRBV5-1 and TRBJ1-1; TRBD1 aligns across 9 bases. CDR1 and CDR2 (germline): SGHRS, YFSETQ. V lost 4 bases to trimming and J lost 8 bases; unmatched junction nucleotides: 6. The CDR3 is made up of 13 amino acids. Written as DNA, the CDR3 is TGCGCCAGCAGCACCGGGACAGGGCTGGAAGCTTTCTTT. Translated: CASSTGTGLEAFF.

This chain uses TRBV30 with TRBJ1-5; 7 nucleotides align to TRBD1. This CDR3 has 13 residues. Germline V lookup: CDR1 GTSNPN, CDR2 SVGIG (reference sequence). Trimming cost V 5 bases and J 7 bases; bases outside gene matches: 8. In nucleotides, the CDR3 is TGTGCCTGGCAGAAGGGGGCTGGGCAGCCCCAGCATTTT. Protein sequence: CAWQKGAGQPQHF.

V usage is TRBV21-1 and J usage is TRBJ1-1; the table's D call TRBD1 went unverified against the DNA. TRBV21-1 corresponds to a pseudogene. CDR3 length: 16 residues. CDR3 bases: TGTGCCAGCAGCTGGACAGCCTCATTGGTGAACACTGAAGCTTTCTTT. Protein: CASSWTASLVNTEAFF.

This rearrangement joins TRBV5-5 to TRBJ1-1; D may be TRBD1 (6 bases). V shed 5 bases and J shed 5 bases, with 13 bases lying between them. Germline CDR1 is SGHKS and CDR2 is YYEKEE (reference sequence). CDR3 size: 13 residues. CDR3: CASSPQQGTEAFF. The CDR3 DNA reads TGTGCCAGCAGTCCACAACAGGGTACTGAAGCTTTCTTT.

CDR3 DNA sequence: TGTGCCAGCAGCTTAAGTGCAGGGGGCACTGAAGCTTTCTTT. Translated, it gives CASSLSAGGTEAFF. The rearrangement joins TRBV7-9 to TRBJ1-1; 7 bases map to TRBD1. The CDR3 loop spans 14 amino acids. CDR1 and CDR2 (germline): SEHNR, FQNEAQ (reference sequence). J gave up 4 bases and V 2 bases, and 4 bases lay outside the gene matches.

CDR3 loop: CASSRTGQGDGYTF. CDR3 nucleotide sequence: TGTGCCAGCAGCCGAACGGGACAGGGTGACGGCTACACCTTC. The chain recombines TRBV3-1 (or the pseudogene TRBV3-2) with TRBJ1-2; 9 nucleotides align to TRBD1. Germline V gene sequence: CDR1 LGHDT, CDR2 YNNKEL (reference sequence). The V and J ends lost 4 bases and 8 bases, in that order; junction bases with no gene match: 8. This CDR3 is built from 14 residues.

In its sample, this clone was seen a few times. This chain links TRBV12-3 or TRBV12-4 with TRBJ1-2; D not resolved. This CDR3 spans 13 amino acids. V was shortened by 5 bases and J by 6 bases, with 13 bases between the two germline ends. Here the CDR3 reads CASSEWTSNGYTF. DNA for the CDR3: TGTGCCAGCAGTGAGTGGACTTCTAATGGCTACACCTTC.

V usage is TRBV4-2 and J usage is TRBJ1-1, with a possible D match to TRBD1 (6 bases). Germline CDR1 LGHNA, CDR2 YNFKEQ. Trimming shortened V by 2 bases and J by 8 bases, and 12 bases separated the two germline ends. The CDR3 is 13 residues long. CDR3 nucleotides: TGTGCCAGCAGCCAAAAGATGAGGGGGGAAGCTTTCTTT. Protein sequence: CASSQKMRGEAFF.

V gene TRBV5-1 combines with J gene TRBJ1-3; D uncertain. V lost 4 bases, J lost 0 bases, and 11 bases lay in between. The CDR3 is 15 amino acids. Germline V gene lookup returns CDR1 SGHRS and CDR2 YFSETQ. The DNA of the CDR3 is TGCGCCAGCAGCCCCCTAGGTCTCTCTGGAAACACCATATATTTT. It translates to CASSPLGLSGNTIYF.

This clone was seen once. The rearrangement joins TRBV11-2 to TRBJ2-1; 10 nucleotides align to TRBD2. V was pared by 5 bases and J by 2 bases, with 3 bases of the junction left unmatched. This CDR3 contains 15 residues. The V gene's germline CDR1 is SGHAT and CDR2 FQNNGV. This chain's CDR3 is CASSEGLATYNEQFF. Here the CDR3 DNA reads TGTGCCAGCAGCGAGGGACTAGCGACCTACAATGAGCAGTTCTTC.

The chain carries TRBV5-1 and TRBJ1-2; possibly TRBD1 for D (6 bases). The CDR3 runs 13 residues. V lost 2 bases, J lost 4 bases, and 9 bases lay in between. Germline V gene sequence: CDR1 SGHRS, CDR2 YFSETQ. In DNA form, the CDR3 reads TGCGCCAGCAGCTTCGACAGGACCTATGGCTACACCTTC. This encodes CASSFDRTYGYTF. The variable domain in full, with the rest retrieved from reference TRBV5-1 and TRBJ1-2, is KAGVTQTPRYLIKTRGQQVTLSCSPISGHRSVSWYQQTPGQGLQFLFEYFSETQRNKGNFPGRFSGRQFSNSRSEMNVSTLELGDSALYLCASSFDRTYGYTFGSGTRLTVV.

V is TRBV2 and J is TRBJ1-3; 7 nucleotides agree with TRBD1. The CDR3 has 18 residues. The ends lost 2 bases at V and 3 bases at J; junction bases unmatched: 13. Germline V gives CDR1 SNHLY, CDR2 FYNNEI. The CDR3: CASSERVGRGSFGNTIYF. CDR3 sequence (DNA): TGTGCCAGCAGTGAAAGGGTCGGCAGGGGGTCGTTTGGAAACACCATATATTTT.

The rearrangement links TRBV28 to TRBJ1-2; 7 nucleotides line up with TRBD1. Trimming at V came to 6 bases and at J to 4 bases, leaving 17 bases not matched to a gene. The CDR3 runs 17 residues. CDR1 and CDR2 (germline): MDHEN, SYDVKM. CDR3 bases: TGTGCCAGCAGCCGGATCGGTAGGGGGCCCGCCACCTATGGCTACACCTTC. It translates to CASSRIGRGPATYGYTF.

Details on this clone: This specimen includes other DNA sequences encoding the same CDR3. The V gene is TRBV9, the J gene TRBJ1-5; D call uncertain. The CDR3 runs 12 residues. Germline V gives CDR1 SGDLS, CDR2 YYNGEE. Trimming removed 0 bases from V and 5 bases from J, with 3 bases in between. DNA for the CDR3: TGTGCCAGCAGCGTAGGCGATCAGCCCCAGCATTTT. The encoded protein is CASSVGDQPQHF.

The chain uses TRBV4-1 and TRBJ2-1, with 12 bases identical to TRBD2. Germline values: CDR1 MGHRA, CDR2 YSYEKL. J gave up 5 bases and V 4 bases, and 3 bases lay outside the gene matches. CDR3 length: 15 amino acids. CDR3 region: CASSPSGGAHNEQFF. The CDR3, as DNA: TGCGCCAGCAGCCCTAGCGGGGGGGCGCACAATGAGCAGTTCTTC.

The rearrangement links TRBV6-5 to TRBJ2-3, with a tentative D call TRBD2 (5 bases). The CDR3 loop spans 12 amino acids. Germline CDR1 and CDR2: MNHEY and SVGAGI. Trimming took 6 bases from V and 14 from J, leaving 18 bases between them. CDR3 residues: CASSPGILVLYF. The CDR3 nucleotides are TGTGCCAGCAGCCCCGGGATTCTGGTGTTGTATTTT.

The chain uses TRBV4-1 and TRBJ1-4; 8 nucleotides match TRBD1. Germline V gene sequence: CDR1 MGHRA, CDR2 YSYEKL. The CDR3 has 15 residues. J lost 5 bases, V lost 1 base, and 3 bases had no gene match. The CDR3 region has the DNA TGCGCCAGCAGCCAAGGGACAGGGAGAAATGAAAAACTGTTTTTT. This translates into CASSQGTGRNEKLFF.

The gene calls are TRBV9 and TRBJ1-2; 8 positions match TRBD1. The CDR3 is made up of 15 amino acids. Trimming removed 5 bases from V and 0 bases from J; junction bases left unmatched: 6. Germline V CDR1 and CDR2: SGDLS, YYNGEE. CDR3 bases: TGTGCCAGCAGAGGACAGGGACGCGCTAACTATGGCTACACCTTC. This translates into CASRGQGRANYGYTF. Full variable domain (rest looked up from reference TRBV9 and TRBJ1-2): DSGVTQTPKHLITATGQRVTLRCSPRSGDLSVYWYQQSLDQGLQFLIQYYNGEERAKGNILERFSAQQFPDLHSELNLSSLELGDSALYFCASRGQGRANYGYTFGSGTRLTVV.

The rearrangement uses TRBV19 and TRBJ2-1, with 9 positions matching TRBD2. The CDR3 consists of 13 residues. Trimming cost V 3 bases and J 12 bases; bases outside gene matches: 6. Germline V gene sequence: CDR1 LNHDA, CDR2 SQIVND (reference sequence). This chain's CDR3 is CASSIRRGGGQFF. Here the CDR3 DNA reads TGTGCCAGTAGTATTCGGCGGGGGGGCGGGCAGTTCTTC.

The V gene is TRBV29-1, the J gene TRBJ1-3, with a possible D match to TRBD1 (6 bases). The CDR3 extends over 12 amino acids. V lost 4 bases and J 4 bases, leaving 8 bases between the germline ends. Germline lookup yields CDR1 SQVTM and CDR2 ANQGSEA. CDR3 coding DNA: TGCAGCGTTGCAGGGGCAGGAAACACCATATATTTT. Protein sequence: CSVAGAGNTIYF.

This clone was counted between two and nine times. The chain joins TRBV29-1 to TRBJ1-4; 9 bases are shared with TRBD1. Unmatched junction bases numbered 2, after V lost 1 base and J lost 8 bases. This CDR3 region has 13 residues. Germline CDR1 is SQVTM and CDR2 is ANQGSEA. The CDR3 DNA reads as TGCAGCGTTGAAGGGACAGGGGTAGAAAAACTGTTTTTT. Amino acid sequence: CSVEGTGVEKLFF.

The CDR3 DNA is TGTGCCAGCAGCCAAGGACAGGGGCCCACAGATACGCAGTATTTT. It codes for CASSQGQGPTDTQYF. The chain is built from TRBV3-1 (or the pseudogene TRBV3-2) and TRBJ2-3, with TRBD1 matching over 8 bases. V was clipped by 1 base and J by 2 bases; unmatched bases: 2. Germline V gives CDR1 LGHDT, CDR2 YNNKEL (reference sequence). The CDR3 sequence is 15 residues long.

This clone has a handful of counts. This chain links TRBV10-2 with TRBJ1-5; 7 bases match TRBD1. The V gene's germline CDR1 is WSHSY and CDR2 SAAADI. V lost 7 bases, J lost 4 bases, and 1 base stayed unmatched. The CDR3 length is 12 residues. The CDR3, as DNA: TGCGCCAGCATGGGACAGAATCAGCCCCAGCATTTT. Protein sequence: CASMGQNQPQHF.